This T cell receptor beta chain came from a study of blood T cell repertoires in COVID-19 (dated by TCRdb to the early 2020s). Looking at the study overall: Samples from collaborators originated in the United States, Italy and Spain and spanned both the acute and convalescent phases of COVID-19. The prospective study material was composed of cDNA or gDNA derived from T cells, B-cell-depleted T cells, or PBMCs. The samples were drawn from the first 160 participants of the ongoing ImmuneRACE study and from some 1,300 subjects provided by 6 global collaborators. A freely available public database, intended as a resource for researchers studying the immune response to SARS-CoV-2, is where the repertoires were released. HLA class I and class II types, where available, came from metadata supplied by the sample provider rather than from assay-based typing. The dataset comprised deeply sampled blood TCRbeta repertoires from subjects exposed to, actively infected with, or recovered from COVID-19. Sample metadata almost always included a de-identified subject ID, COVID-19 status, age in years and sex.

Participants in the prospective study were enrolled through a virtual design, were aged roughly 18 to 100 years, and lived in roughly 24 United States geographic areas. Cohort assignment in the prospective study relied on participant-reported clinical history from a screening survey and a study questionnaire. Recovered participants in ImmuneRACE Cohort 3 were defined as having two consecutive negative NP/OP PCR tests, clearance from a healthcare professional, or resolution of symptoms. In the prospective study, mobile phlebotomists collected whole blood, serum and a nasopharyngeal or oropharyngeal swab from each participant. Prospective study participants could optionally give additional blood draws and questionnaires over a roughly two-month period. Blood samples from the prospective study were shipped frozen or at room temperature prior to DNA extraction. On this clone: Its antigen remains unidentified. No base quality information exists; no much larger clone differs at one position.

What the research found in general, with its limitations: How much clinical and demographic metadata was included differed by source and by participant, and the metadata was provided uncurated.

From its cysteine to its phenylalanine, the CDR3 spans 14 amino acids. The retained sequence is limited to the CDR3, 42 bases, with the frame set at the first base. The germline V gene (reference sequence) sets CDR1 to WNHNN and CDR2 to SYGVQD. At the junction V is shortened by 3 bases and J by 5 bases; bases outside the gene matches: 5. TCRbeta CDR3 regions were amplified from genomic DNA using the immunoSEQ Assay, a bias-controlled multiplex PCR. The source study handled its data this way. Nucleated cell counts per sample were estimated from amplification of reference gene primers within the assay. To quantify the absolute abundance of each unique TCRbeta CDR3 rearrangement, sequence reads were collapsed and filtered. For each sample, productive Simpson clonality was calculated as the square root of Simpson's diversity index across productive rearrangements. TCRdb limited this immuneACCESS table to in-frame rearrangements with V and J called. A share of clones is missing; checked studies link under half to unresolved V genes, and the rest is unexplained. That table gives V, J and clone size, and the DNA gave D and trimming. The sample table holds 400,000 to 450,000 clones, of which 90% were seen once. Less than 0.75% of the sample is held by the ten biggest clonotypes.

The sequence links TRBV10-1 to TRBJ1-1, and TRBD1 matches 8 of the central bases. The sequenced sample was PBMCs or T cells enriched from blood (not recorded which). The TCR comes from a man aged 18 to 29 who had recovered from COVID-19. The DNA sequence is TGCGCCAGCAGTGACCCATACAGGGGGACTGAAGCTTTCTTT. It translates as CASSDPYRGTEAFF.